The 20 T cell receptor beta chains listed next were all sequenced from one sample in a study of control samples from healthy donors and cancer patients (TCRdb year 2020). Library construction relied on the immunoSEQ multiplex PCR assay. TCRdb carries this immuneACCESS record with in-frame sequences only. Its versions omit some clonotypes, under half of them owing to an unresolved V gene in the studies checked, with the rest unexplained. In this sample the table shows roughly 84,000 clones, 75% to 95% of which occur a single time. Clones ranked in the top ten supply 17% of the sample. Sequencing used blood. The receptors were gathered from a man aged 50 to 60 in good health.

This clone was recorded a few times. The gene calls are TRBV28 and TRBJ1-1; tentative D call: TRBD1 (6 bases). Germline V gives CDR1 MDHEN, CDR2 SYDVKM. V dropped 4 bases and J dropped 13 bases, with 19 bases sitting between them. The CDR3 sequence is 13 residues long. CDR3 sequence: CASSSDGGASVFF. The CDR3 nucleotides are TGTGCCAGCAGTTCCGACGGGGGCGCGTCTGTTTTCTTT.

The chain is built from TRBV7-9 and TRBJ1-1; 11 bases fit TRBD1. V shed 10 bases and J 0 bases; nucleotides not matched to a gene: 16. The CDR3 has 18 amino acids. Per germline, CDR1 SEHNR and CDR2 FQNEAQ (reference sequence). CDR3 in DNA: TGTGCCACCAAGGCTCCCGGGACAGGGGGACCCATGAACACTGAAGCTTTCTTT. This gives the protein CATKAPGTGGPMNTEAFF.

V usage is TRBV2 and J usage is TRBJ1-1; a weak D match, TRBD1 (6 bases). The CDR3 loop spans 14 amino acids. V was cut by 4 bases and J by 2 bases, with 11 bases left in between. Germline V gene lookup returns CDR1 SNHLY and CDR2 FYNNEI. The CDR3 here is CASSGVRGNTEAFF. In nucleotides, the CDR3 is TGTGCCAGCAGTGGGGTCAGGGGCAACACTGAAGCTTTCTTT.

V is TRBV27 and J is TRBJ1-1; 8 bases are a match to TRBD1. After removal of 5 bases from V and 0 bases from J, the junction contained 8 bases not matched to a gene. The CDR3 has 16 amino acids. Germline V gene sequence: CDR1 MNHEY, CDR2 SMNVEV (reference sequence). CDR3 bases: TGTGCCAGCAGTCCCCAGGGGGCAGTGGTGAACACTGAAGCTTTCTTT. This translates into CASSPQGAVVNTEAFF.

This rearrangement joins TRBV11-3 to TRBJ2-1; possibly TRBD1 for D (6 bases). Germline CDR1 reads SGHNT; CDR2 reads YENEEA. Trimming shortened V by 0 bases and J by 10 bases, and 10 bases separated the two germline ends. The CDR3 contains 13 residues. The CDR3 DNA sequence: TGTGCCAGCAGCTTAGATGAAAGGGGGGAGCAGTTCTTC. It codes for CASSLDERGEQFF.

The DNA of the CDR3 is TGTGCCAGCAGCCTCCCGGGACAGGGAGACGAAAAACTGTTTTTT. Encoded protein: CASSLPGQGDEKLFF. The chain carries TRBV5-6 and TRBJ1-4; 9 positions agree with TRBD1. This CDR3 spans 15 amino acids. Trimming took 4 bases from V and 8 from J; bases not matched to a gene: 9. The V gene's germline CDR1 is SGHDT and CDR2 YYEEEE.

The chain couples TRBV18 to TRBJ1-3; no definite D call. The CDR3 runs to 12 residues. Looked up from germline, CDR1 is KGHSH and CDR2 is LQKENI. V was clipped by 3 bases and J by 8 bases, with 8 bases between them. CDR3 in amino acids: CASSPFTDTIYF. DNA of the CDR3: TGTGCCAGCTCACCTTTCACGGACACCATATATTTT.

J is TRBJ1-2 and V is TRBV19; TRBD1 might be the D (6 bases). The length of the CDR3 is 13 residues. Trimming left V 7 bases short and J 7 bases short, with 16 bases between. Germline V gene lookup returns CDR1 LNHDA and CDR2 SQIVND (reference sequence). CDR3 loop: CASMAGAARGYTF. DNA of the CDR3: TGTGCCAGTATGGCAGGGGCGGCGCGTGGCTACACCTTC.

The chain uses TRBV19 and TRBJ2-5, with D possibly matching TRBD2 (5 bases). Trimming took off 1 base at V and 1 base at J, with 10 bases between the two ends. Germline V gene sequence: CDR1 LNHDA, CDR2 SQIVND (reference sequence). This CDR3 comprises 15 residues. CDR3 DNA sequence: TGTGCCAGTAGTATAGGGACGGGGATCCAAGAGACCCAGTACTTC. Translating it yields CASSIGTGIQETQYF. The full variable domain, its missing parts supplied by reference TRBV19 and TRBJ2-5, is DGGITQSPKYLFRKEGQNVTLSCEQNLNHDAMYWYRQDPGQGLRLIYYSQIVNDFQKGDIAEGYSVSREKKESFPLTVTSAQKNPTAFYLCASSIGTGIQETQYFGPGTRLLVL.

This sequence joins TRBV27 and TRBJ1-4; 10 nucleotides agree with TRBD1. CDR3 length: 15 amino acids. The V gene's germline CDR1 is MNHEY and CDR2 SMNVEV (reference sequence). J gave up 8 bases and V 8 bases, and 11 bases lay outside the gene matches. The CDR3 DNA reads as TGTGCCAGCCGGGACAGGGGAACAAGGGCCGAAAAACTGTTTTTT. Protein: CASRDRGTRAEKLFF. Drawing the rest from reference TRBV27 and TRBJ1-4, the complete variable domain is EAQVTQNPRYLITVTGKKLTVTCSQNMNHEYMSWYRQDPGLGLRQIYYSMNVEVTDKGDVPEGYKVSRKEKRNFPLILESPSPNQTSLYFCASRDRGTRAEKLFFGSGTQLSVL.

The V gene is TRBV11-3, the J gene TRBJ2-7; the D gene is possibly TRBD1 (6 bases). This CDR3 comprises 15 residues. The germline V and J ends were trimmed by 0 bases and 3 bases, with 12 bases remaining between them. Germline V gene lookup returns CDR1 SGHNT and CDR2 YENEEA. The CDR3 spells CASSLEASTGYEQYF. The CDR3 DNA sequence: TGTGCCAGCAGCTTAGAAGCCTCGACAGGCTACGAGCAGTACTTC.

J is TRBJ2-1 and V is TRBV6-2 or TRBV6-3; possible D gene TRBD1, 5 bases. The V gene lost 1 base and the J gene lost 0 bases, with 10 bases spanning the gap. Per the germline V gene, CDR1 is MNHEY and CDR2 is SVGEGT. The CDR3 runs 16 residues. As DNA, the CDR3 is TGTGCCAGCAGTTACTTACCACAGGTCTCCTACAATGAGCAGTTCTTC. Protein product: CASSYLPQVSYNEQFF.

The gene calls are TRBV4-1 and TRBJ2-3; 8 nucleotides agree with TRBD2. Unmatched junction bases numbered 3, after V lost 1 base and J lost 0 bases. Germline V lookup: CDR1 MGHRA, CDR2 YSYEKL. CDR3 size: 16 residues. The chain's CDR3 is CASSQVERGSTDTQYF. The CDR3, as DNA: TGCGCCAGCAGCCAAGTAGAGCGGGGGAGCACAGATACGCAGTATTTT.

In DNA, the CDR3 is TGCGCCAGCAGTGAAGCCGGGACTAGCAGGGCTGGATTCGGCTACGAGCAGTACTTC. Its translation: CASSEAGTSRAGFGYEQYF. The chain links TRBV10-2 to TRBJ2-7; 9 positions agree with TRBD2. The CDR3 has 19 residues. Trimming at V came to 3 bases and at J to 3 bases, leaving 18 bases not matched to a gene. Germline V lookup: CDR1 WSHSY, CDR2 SAAADI.

The CDR3 region is CASSQEGAYGYTF. CDR3 DNA: TGTGCCAGCAGCCAAGAAGGGGCCTATGGCTACACCTTC. V and J are TRBV3-1 (or the pseudogene TRBV3-2) and TRBJ1-2; D may be TRBD1 (5 bases). V shed 0 bases and J shed 4 bases, with 6 bases lying between them. This CDR3 region has 13 residues. Germline-derived CDR1 and CDR2 are LGHDT and YNNKEL (reference sequence).

V gene TRBV10-3 combines with J gene TRBJ2-6, with D possibly matching TRBD1 (6 bases). Germline CDR1 and CDR2: ENHRY and SYGVKD. The length of the CDR3 is 20 residues. Trimming pared 4 bases from V and 3 bases from J, leaving 25 bases between. The CDR3 sequence: CAISAPPGAKGPIGANVLTF. CDR3 in DNA: TGTGCCATCAGTGCACCCCCAGGGGCCAAGGGGCCCATTGGGGCCAACGTCCTGACTTTC.

The chain links TRBV5-6 to TRBJ2-4, with a weak D call TRBD2 (6 bases). V was clipped by 0 bases and J by 6 bases, with 25 bases between them. The CDR3 length is 19 residues. The germline V gene has CDR1 SGHDT and CDR2 YYEEEE. As DNA, the CDR3 is TGTGCCAGCAGCTTGGTGGGGCCCGGGGGAGGCGAGAGGGTAAACATTCAGTACTTC. This sequence encodes CASSLVGPGGGERVNIQYF.

The DNA for the CDR3 is TGTGCCAGCAGCTTAGGTAGACAGGGGGCCTCTGGGAACACTGAAGCTTTCTTT. Amino acids: CASSLGRQGASGNTEAFF. The chain carries TRBV7-9 and TRBJ1-1; 10 bases are shared with TRBD1. The trim removed 1 base at V and 1 base at J, leaving 9 bases unmatched. CDR3 size: 18 residues. Germline-derived CDR1 and CDR2 are SEHNR and FQNEAQ (reference sequence).

The chain couples TRBV2 to TRBJ1-4; unclear D gene. Trimming removed 8 bases from V and 3 bases from J, with 7 bases in between. CDR3 length equals 12 residues. CDR1 is SNHLY and CDR2 is FYNNEI in the germline V gene. CDR3 sequence reads: CASGGPNEKLFF. CDR3 nucleotide sequence: TGTGCCAGCGGAGGGCCTAATGAAAAACTGTTTTTT.

This chain joins TRBV7-2 and TRBJ1-1, with D possibly TRBD1 on 6 matching bases. Trimming pared 6 bases from V and 6 bases from J, leaving 11 bases between. Germline V lookup: CDR1 SGHTA, CDR2 FQGNSA. The CDR3 spans 12 residues. The CDR3 loop is CASSQGLAEAFF. The CDR3 DNA is TGTGCCAGCAGTCAGGGGTTGGCTGAAGCTTTCTTT. The whole variable domain, remainder taken from reference TRBV7-2 and TRBJ1-1, is GAGVSQSPSNKVTEKGKDVELRCDPISGHTALYWYRQSLGQGLEFLIYFQGNSAPDKSGLPSDRFSAERTGGSVSTLTIQRTQQEDSAVYLCASSQGLAEAFFGQGTRLTVV.